Following are 17 T cell receptor beta chains from one sample sequenced in a study of T-cell reconstitution after alpha-beta-depleted transplantation in children. Unique molecular identifiers were used to barcode this TCRbeta library. TCRdb fed the PCR reads into MiXCR, producing one record per CDR3 protein. In the table there are over 45,000 distinct CDR3 sequences, less than 55% of which are singletons. This specimen was PBMCs, mostly from graft donor cells, taken 360 days after TCRalphabeta/CD19-depleted stem cell transplant. The receptor source for this set is a male patient aged 5 to 17 who had a stem cell transplant for acute lymphoblastic leukemia, so the T cells may come from the graft donor.

The gene calls are TRBV12-3 or TRBV12-4 and TRBJ2-4; D is possibly TRBD1 or TRBD2 (5 bases each). The CDR3 spans 16 residues. The ends were cut back, 6 bases at V and 1 base at J, with 16 bases in the middle. The CDR3 protein is CASSPQDWGAKNIQYF. The CDR3 nucleotides read TGTGCCAGCAGCCCCCAGGATTGGGGGGCCAAAAACATTCAGTACTTC.

The chain links TRBV5-1 to TRBJ2-3, with 7 nucleotides matching TRBD1. The junction had 3 bases not matched to a gene; V was cut back by 2 bases and J by 0 bases. Germline V gene lookup returns CDR1 SGHRS and CDR2 YFSETQ. The CDR3 runs 15 residues. CDR3 sequence (DNA): TGCGCCAGCAGCTTCGAGGGGGCGAGCACAGATACGCAGTATTTT. Translated, it gives CASSFEGASTDTQYF.

The CDR3 sequence: CSVPSGETQYF. As DNA, the CDR3 is TGCAGCGTTCCCTCAGGAGAGACCCAGTACTTC. The V and J genes are TRBV29-1 and TRBJ2-5; D not certain. The CDR3 length is 11 residues. CDR1 SQVTM and CDR2 ANQGSEA come from the germline V gene. Trimming removed 5 bases at V and 4 bases at J, with 8 bases between.

The chain uses TRBV6-2 or TRBV6-3 and TRBJ2-1; TRBD2 matches at 9 bases. The length of the CDR3 is 20 residues. With 7 bases clipped from V and 0 bases from J, the junction kept 19 bases outside the gene matches. Germline CDR1 reads MNHEY; CDR2 reads SVGEGT. The CDR3 reads CASTPYGASGVRSSYNEQFF. Written as DNA, the CDR3 is TGTGCCAGCACCCCTTATGGGGCTAGCGGGGTCCGGAGCTCCTACAATGAGCAGTTCTTC.

This rearrangement joins TRBV9 to TRBJ1-1, with TRBD1 matching over 7 bases. Germline V gives CDR1 SGDLS, CDR2 YYNGEE. Germline trimming cut 2 bases from V and 4 bases from J; bases unmatched to any gene: 5. The CDR3 covers 14 residues. CDR3 bases: TGTGCCAGCAGCGTTAAGACAGGGAGCACTGAAGCTTTCTTT. It is translated as CASSVKTGSTEAFF.

The CDR3 coding sequence is TGTGCCACTGGGGGACAGGGGGCGCGGAATGGGAACACTGAAGCTTTCTTT. Protein product: CATGGQGARNGNTEAFF. The genes are TRBV10-3 and TRBJ1-1; 12 bases map to TRBD1. The CDR3 runs to 17 residues. V shed 10 bases and J 1 base; nucleotides not matched to a gene: 13. Looked up from germline, CDR1 is ENHRY and CDR2 is SYGVKD.

The chain joins TRBV7-6 to TRBJ1-2; the D is unclear. Trimming took off 1 base at V and 0 bases at J, with 9 bases between the two ends. The CDR3 totals 15 residues. Looked up from germline, CDR1 is SGHVS and CDR2 is FNYEAQ. CDR3 loop: CASSLGPQPNYGYTF. The DNA of the CDR3 is TGTGCCAGCAGCTTAGGTCCACAGCCTAACTATGGCTACACCTTC.

The chain employs TRBV20-1 and TRBJ2-1, with 8 bases that match TRBD2. J was trimmed by 7 bases and V by 3 bases; bases with no gene match: 8. Germline CDR1 DFQATT, CDR2 SNEGSKA (reference sequence). The CDR3 consists of 14 residues. DNA of the CDR3: TGCAGTGCTAGGGGACGGGGGGGCCATAATGAGCAGTTCTTC. This translates into CSARGRGGHNEQFF.

V usage is TRBV29-1 and J usage is TRBJ2-7; TRBD2 might be the D (6 bases). The CDR3 is made up of 14 amino acids. Germline loops: CDR1 SQVTM, CDR2 ANQGSEA. The germline V and J ends were trimmed by 4 bases and 5 bases, with 18 bases remaining between them. The CDR3 coding sequence is TGCAGCGTTGCCGCAGGAAGGGGAGGCCACGAGCAGTACTTC. Amino acid sequence: CSVAAGRGGHEQYF.

This clonotype was found once. This chain connects TRBV7-9 to TRBJ1-1; D call uncertain. The germline V gene has CDR1 SEHNR and CDR2 FQNEAQ (reference sequence). Trimming took 2 bases from V and 1 from J, leaving 17 bases between them. The CDR3 runs 17 residues. The CDR3 nucleotides read TGTGCCAGCAGCTTACTTCTCGGCGGGAACGAGAACACTGAAGCTTTCTTT. Translation gives CASSLLLGGNENTEAFF. Together with reference TRBV7-9 and TRBJ1-1, the CDR3 gives the full variable domain: DTGVSQNPRHKITKRGQNVTFRCDPISEHNRLYWYRQTLGQGPEFLTYFQNEAQLEKSRLLSDRFSAERPKGSFSTLEIQRTEQGDSAMYLCASSLLLGGNENTEAFFGQGTRLTVV.

The J gene is TRBJ1-2, the V gene TRBV28; no firm D call. Germline V CDR1 and CDR2: MDHEN, SYDVKM. The CDR3 loop spans 13 amino acids. V lost 6 bases to trimming and J lost 4 bases, with 12 bases between them. Written as DNA, the CDR3 is TGTGCCAGCAGCTGGTCGACGCTCTATGGCTACACCTTC. Encoded protein: CASSWSTLYGYTF.

This clonotype was counted a single time. Here the CDR3 DNA reads TGTGCCAGCAGTTACAGTACTAGCTCCTACAATGAGCAGTTCTTC. It codes for CASSYSTSSYNEQFF. J is TRBJ2-1 and V is TRBV6-5, with D perhaps TRBD2 (5 bases). Trimming removed 2 bases at V and 0 bases at J, with 8 bases between. The CDR3 is made up of 15 amino acids. CDR1 and CDR2 (germline): MNHEY, SVGAGI.

The chain recombines TRBV12-3 or TRBV12-4 with TRBJ2-7; D not certain. Trimming stripped 3 bases from V and 7 bases from J, with 10 bases between. The CDR3 runs to 12 residues. The CDR3 coding sequence is TGTGCCAGCAGTTTCTGGGGTAGGGAGCAGTACTTC. Protein sequence: CASSFWGREQYF.

The sample holds a few counts of this clonotype. V is TRBV29-1 and J is TRBJ2-3; D is possibly TRBD2 (7 bases). This CDR3 comprises 17 residues. Germline loops: CDR1 SQVTM, CDR2 ANQGSEA. V dropped 3 bases and J dropped 4 bases, with 23 bases sitting between them. CDR3: CSVEGLGGAPLADTQYF. The DNA for the CDR3 is TGCAGCGTTGAGGGTTTGGGGGGGGCACCACTTGCAGATACGCAGTATTTT.

Many counts were recorded for this clonotype. The genes are TRBV28 and TRBJ2-3; 10 bases are a match to TRBD2. J gave up 1 base and V 3 bases, and 19 bases lay outside the gene matches. CDR1 and CDR2 (germline): MDHEN, SYDVKM. The CDR3 runs 21 residues. The CDR3 nucleotides are TGTGCCAGCAGTTTCCGGGACAGGCCGCTGGGGACTAGCGCGGGCACAGATACGCAGTATTTT. Amino acid sequence: CASSFRDRPLGTSAGTDTQYF.

CDR3 residues: CASSFTLGGNPTGELFF. For the CDR3, the DNA is TGTGCCAGCAGTTTTACACTGGGGGGGAACCCTACCGGGGAGCTGTTTTTT. The chain joins TRBV27 to TRBJ2-2, with 7 nucleotides matching TRBD2. Germline V gene lookup returns CDR1 MNHEY and CDR2 SMNVEV (reference sequence). The CDR3 spans 17 residues. The J segment lost 5 bases and the V segment lost 3 bases, leaving 12 bases of the junction unmatched.

This clonotype was seen more than once but under ten times. V is TRBV2 and J is TRBJ2-2; 10 bases line up with TRBD1. This CDR3 region has 16 residues. Trimming at V came to 0 bases and at J to 3 bases, leaving 1 base not matched to a gene. From germline, CDR1 is SNHLY and CDR2 FYNNEI. The CDR3 is CASSEAGQGYTGELFF. CDR3 DNA: TGTGCCAGCAGTGAAGCGGGACAGGGGTACACCGGGGAGCTGTTTTTT.